Listed here are 8 T cell receptor beta chains from one sample, sequenced in a study of T cells in women clearing cervical HPV infection. Repertoires were generated with immunoSEQ multiplex PCR, while TCRdb's copy carries only in-frame clones and drops some. The sample data list 40,000 to 45,000 clones. The sequencing input was blood buffy coat. The source of these receptors is a woman aged 18-70 years with a cervical HPV16 infection that either progressed to CIN3+ or cleared (not recorded which).

Concerning this clone: Sequencing ends 3 residues short of the CDR3 end; the germline J gene provides the rest. The rearrangement links TRBV5-6 to TRBJ2-3; 8 positions agree with TRBD2. V lost 2 bases to trimming and J lost 3 bases; unmatched junction nucleotides: 5. Germline CDR1 SGHDT, CDR2 YYEEEE. This CDR3 spans 15 amino acids. CDR3 protein: CASSLGGGSTDTQYF. CDR3 DNA, as far as it was read: TGTGCCAGCAGCTTAGGCGGGGGGAGTACAGATACG.

Measured by frequency, this clone is medium-sized. The sequenced fragment ends 3 residues before the CDR3 boundary, so the rest is inferred from the germline J gene. This rearrangement joins TRBV5-6 to TRBJ2-2; 10 nucleotides agree with TRBD2. This CDR3 comprises 14 residues. V lost 4 bases to trimming and J lost 6 bases; unmatched junction nucleotides: 3. From germline, CDR1 is SGHDT and CDR2 YYEEEE. CDR3 loop: CASSKRGGSGELFF. The CDR3 bases that were read are TGTGCCAGCAGCAAGCGGGGGGGCTCCGGGGAG.

Partial CDR3 DNA: TGCAGTGCCAAGCCACCTGGCGGCTCCTACAATGAG. Translation: CSAKPPGGSYNE. The CDR3 in full is CSAKPPGGSYNEQFF. The V gene is TRBV20-1, the J gene TRBJ2-1; the D is unclear. The read terminates 3 residues ahead of where the CDR3 ends, so the germline J gene completes it. The CDR3 consists of 15 residues. Germline V gives CDR1 DFQATT, CDR2 SNEGSKA (reference sequence). The V end lost 6 bases, the J end lost 0 bases, and 15 bases lay between the germline ends.

With respect to this clone: The read is 3 residues too short to cover the CDR3 end, so that end is filled in from the germline J gene. V gene TRBV10-2 combines with J gene TRBJ2-3; possible D gene TRBD1, 6 bases. With 6 bases removed from V and 4 bases from J, the gap between germline ends came to 14 bases. Germline assignment: CDR1 WSHSY and CDR2 SAAADI. This CDR3 is built from 14 residues. The CDR3 DNA, read in part, is TGCGCCAGCAGCGGCAGGGGAAATGCAGATACG. It yields the protein CASSGRGNADT. The CDR3 in its entirety is CASSGRGNADTQYF.

On this clone: The read falls 3 residues short of the CDR3 end, and the missing part is taken from the germline J gene. This chain uses TRBV5-5 with TRBJ1-2; 9 bases are shared with TRBD1. The germline V gene encodes CDR1 SGHKS and CDR2 YYEKEE (reference sequence). The trim removed 7 bases at V and 4 bases at J, leaving 8 bases unmatched. This CDR3 comprises 14 residues. The part of the CDR3 DNA that was read is TGTGCCAGCCACAGGGGGCTGCGAATCTATGGC. Translating gives CASHRGLRIYG. The entire CDR3 reads CASHRGLRIYGYTF. The whole variable domain, filled in from reference TRBV5-5 and TRBJ1-2, reads DAGVTQSPTHLIKTRGQQVTLRCSPISGHKSVSWYQQVLGQGPQFIFQYYEKEERGRGNFPDRFSARQFPNYSSELNVNALLLGDSALYLCASHRGLRIYGYTFGSGTRLTVV.

Concerning this clone: The DNA ends 3 residues before the CDR3 does, and the rest of the CDR3 is filled in from the germline J gene. The chain links TRBV6-2 or TRBV6-3 to TRBJ2-5, with TRBD2 as a possible D gene (6 bases). CDR1 and CDR2 from the germline V gene are MNHEY and SVGEGT. The germline V and J ends were trimmed by 5 bases and 5 bases, with 18 bases remaining between them. The CDR3 consists of 15 residues. The sequenced part of the CDR3 DNA is TGTGCCAGCAGTCCGTCTGGGGGGTCTTTGGAGACC. Its translation: CASSPSGGSLET. The full CDR3 protein is CASSPSGGSLETQYF.

As regards this clone: The read ends 3 residues shy of where the CDR3 ends; the end is completed using the germline J gene. The rearrangement uses TRBV20-1 and TRBJ2-1, with a weak D call TRBD1 (6 bases). In germline, CDR1 is DFQATT, CDR2 SNEGSKA (reference sequence). V was cut by 1 base and J by 0 bases, with 13 bases left in between. The CDR3 spans 16 residues. The DNA read from the CDR3 is TGCAGTGCTAGAGTGAGGGGGAAGAGCTCCTACAATGAG. Translated: CSARVRGKSSYNE. The full CDR3 reads CSARVRGKSSYNEQFF.

Comments on this clone: The read gets to within 3 residues of the CDR3 end, and the germline J gene fills in the rest. The rearrangement links TRBV11-2 to TRBJ2-1; the D gene is possibly TRBD1 (6 bases). V was trimmed by 1 base and J by 2 bases, leaving 9 bases between them. This CDR3 spans 15 amino acids. Germline V gene sequence: CDR1 SGHAT, CDR2 FQNNGV. CDR3 bases read: TGTGCCAGCAGCTTAGGCAGGGGTACCTACAATGAG. Encoded protein: CASSLGRGTYNE. The whole CDR3 reads CASSLGRGTYNEQFF.